Described below is a single T cell receptor beta chain sequence and its context. The CDR3 length is 15 residues. V gave up 4 bases and J gave up 0 bases, with 10 bases separating them. The V gene's germline CDR1 is MGHDK and CDR2 SYGVNS. These data belong to a study of cytomegalovirus exposure and HLA in healthy donors. The PCR was carried out with 60 Vbeta primers and 13 Jbeta primers. TCRdb's copy holds only in-frame clones and misses some; the assay was immunoSEQ multiplex PCR. The sample records about 170,000 clones, around 79% being singletons. The clonotype was recovered from a woman in her forties or fifties in good health and CMV-seropositive. Sequencing used PBMCs. The gene calls are TRBV25-1 and TRBJ2-1, with a weak D call TRBD2 (6 bases). CDR3 amino acids: CASSGTTSSYNEQFF. The CDR3 nucleotides read TGTGCCAGCAGTGGGACTACTTCCTCCTACAATGAGCAGTTCTTC.